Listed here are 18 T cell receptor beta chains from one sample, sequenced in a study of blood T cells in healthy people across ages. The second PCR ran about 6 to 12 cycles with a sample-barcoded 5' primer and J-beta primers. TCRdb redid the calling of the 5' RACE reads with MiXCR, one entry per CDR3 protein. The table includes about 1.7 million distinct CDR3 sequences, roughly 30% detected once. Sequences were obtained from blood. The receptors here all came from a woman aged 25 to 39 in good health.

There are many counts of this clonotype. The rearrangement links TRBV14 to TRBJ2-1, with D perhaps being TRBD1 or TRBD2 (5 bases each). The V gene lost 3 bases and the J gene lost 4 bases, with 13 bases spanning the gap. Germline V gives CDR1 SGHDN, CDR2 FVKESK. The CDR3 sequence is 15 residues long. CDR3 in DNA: TGTGCCAGCAGCCAGGGGACGTCTTTTTACAATGAGCAGTTCTTC. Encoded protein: CASSQGTSFYNEQFF.

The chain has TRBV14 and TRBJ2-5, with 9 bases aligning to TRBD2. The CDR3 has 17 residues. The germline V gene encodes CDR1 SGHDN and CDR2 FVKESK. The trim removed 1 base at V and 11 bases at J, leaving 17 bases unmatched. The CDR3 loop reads CASSQGGRLAGWNEQYF. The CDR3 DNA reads TGTGCCAGCAGCCAAGGGGGGAGGCTAGCGGGATGGAATGAGCAGTACTTC.

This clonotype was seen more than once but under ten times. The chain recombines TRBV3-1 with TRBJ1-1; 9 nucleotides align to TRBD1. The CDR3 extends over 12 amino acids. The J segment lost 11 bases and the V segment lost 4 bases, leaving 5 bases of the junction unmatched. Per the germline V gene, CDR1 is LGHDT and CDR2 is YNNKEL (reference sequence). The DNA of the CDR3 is TGTGCCAGCAGCCTACGACAGGGGGTTGCTTTCTTT. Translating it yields CASSLRQGVAFF.

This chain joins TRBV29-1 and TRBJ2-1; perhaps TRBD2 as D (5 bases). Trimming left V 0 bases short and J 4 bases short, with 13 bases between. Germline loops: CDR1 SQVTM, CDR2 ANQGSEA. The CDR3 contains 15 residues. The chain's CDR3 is CSVEESTGGYNEQFF. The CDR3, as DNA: TGCAGCGTTGAAGAATCGACGGGCGGGTACAATGAGCAGTTCTTC.

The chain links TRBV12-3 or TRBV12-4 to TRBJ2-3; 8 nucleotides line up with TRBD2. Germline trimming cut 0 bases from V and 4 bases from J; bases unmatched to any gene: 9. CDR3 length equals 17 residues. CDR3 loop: CASSLALAGRESDTQYF. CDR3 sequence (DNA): TGTGCCAGCAGTTTAGCGCTAGCGGGTCGGGAATCAGATACGCAGTATTTT.

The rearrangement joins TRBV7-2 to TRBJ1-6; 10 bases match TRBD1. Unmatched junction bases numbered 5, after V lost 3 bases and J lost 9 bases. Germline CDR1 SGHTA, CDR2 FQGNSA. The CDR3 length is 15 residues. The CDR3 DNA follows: TGTGCCAGCAGCTTGACAGGGGGCAATACTTCACCCCTCCACTTT. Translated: CASSLTGGNTSPLHF.

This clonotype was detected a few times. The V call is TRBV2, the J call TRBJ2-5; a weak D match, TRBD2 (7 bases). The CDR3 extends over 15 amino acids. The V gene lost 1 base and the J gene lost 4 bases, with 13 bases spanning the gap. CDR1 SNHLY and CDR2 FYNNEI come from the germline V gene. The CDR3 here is CASSEEGGLRETQYF. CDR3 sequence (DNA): TGTGCCAGCAGTGAAGAGGGGGGGCTTAGAGAGACCCAGTACTTC.

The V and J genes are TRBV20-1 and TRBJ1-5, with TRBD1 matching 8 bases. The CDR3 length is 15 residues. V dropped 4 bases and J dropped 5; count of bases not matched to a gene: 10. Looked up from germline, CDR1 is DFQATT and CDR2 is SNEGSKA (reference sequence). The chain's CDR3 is CSATQGAVSDQPQHF. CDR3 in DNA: TGCAGTGCTACTCAGGGGGCGGTAAGCGATCAGCCCCAGCATTTT.

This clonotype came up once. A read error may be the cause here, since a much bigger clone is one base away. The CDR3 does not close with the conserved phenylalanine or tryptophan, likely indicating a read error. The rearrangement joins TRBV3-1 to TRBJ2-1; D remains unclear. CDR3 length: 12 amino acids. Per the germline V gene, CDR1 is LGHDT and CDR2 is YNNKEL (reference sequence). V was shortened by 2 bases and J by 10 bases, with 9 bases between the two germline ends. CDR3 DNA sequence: TGTGCCAGCAGCCAATTAGTGGACGAGCAGTTCCTC. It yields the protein CASSQLVDEQFL.

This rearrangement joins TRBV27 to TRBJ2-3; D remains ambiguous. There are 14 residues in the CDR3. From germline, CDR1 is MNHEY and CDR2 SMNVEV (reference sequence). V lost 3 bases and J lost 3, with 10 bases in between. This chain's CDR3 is CASSFGLMTDTQYF. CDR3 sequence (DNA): TGTGCCAGCAGTTTTGGGCTTATGACAGATACGCAGTATTTT.

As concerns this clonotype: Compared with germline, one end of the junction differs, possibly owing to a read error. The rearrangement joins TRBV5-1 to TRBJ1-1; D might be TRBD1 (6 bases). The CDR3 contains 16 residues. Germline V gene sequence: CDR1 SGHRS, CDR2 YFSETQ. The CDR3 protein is CTSSQGTGTLDTEAFF. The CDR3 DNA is TGCACCAGCAGCCAGGGTACAGGGACGTTGGACACTGAAGCTTTCTTT.

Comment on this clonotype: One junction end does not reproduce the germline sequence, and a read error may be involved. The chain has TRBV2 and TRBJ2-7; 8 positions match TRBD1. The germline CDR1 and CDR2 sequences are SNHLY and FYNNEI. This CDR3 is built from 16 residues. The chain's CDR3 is CASSNTPGTGSYGQYF. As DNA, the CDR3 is TGTGCCAGCAGTAACACTCCCGGGACAGGTTCCTACGGGCAGTACTTC.

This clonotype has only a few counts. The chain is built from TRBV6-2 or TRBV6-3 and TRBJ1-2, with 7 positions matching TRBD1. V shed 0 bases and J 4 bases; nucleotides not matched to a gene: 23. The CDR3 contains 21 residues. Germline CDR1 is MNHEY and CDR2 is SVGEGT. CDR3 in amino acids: CASSYSRGLDRALTVGYGYTF. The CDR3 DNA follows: TGTGCCAGCAGTTACTCCCGGGGCCTTGACAGGGCTCTCACGGTCGGCTATGGCTACACCTTC.

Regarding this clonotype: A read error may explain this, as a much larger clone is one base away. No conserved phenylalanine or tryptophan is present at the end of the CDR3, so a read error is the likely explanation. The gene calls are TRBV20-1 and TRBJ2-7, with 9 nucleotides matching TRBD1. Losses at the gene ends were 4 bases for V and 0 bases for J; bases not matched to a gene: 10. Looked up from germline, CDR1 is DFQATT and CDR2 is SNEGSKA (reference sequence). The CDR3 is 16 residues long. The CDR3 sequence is CSATGQGFTASYEQYC. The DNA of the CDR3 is TGCAGTGCTACGGGACAGGGATTTACGGCCTCCTACGAGCAGTACTGC.

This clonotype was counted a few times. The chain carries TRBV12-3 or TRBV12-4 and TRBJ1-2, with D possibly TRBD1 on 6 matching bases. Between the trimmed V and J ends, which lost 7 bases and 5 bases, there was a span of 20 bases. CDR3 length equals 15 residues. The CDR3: CASIAGTKGNYGYTF. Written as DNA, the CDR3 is TGTGCCAGCATCGCCGGGACAAAGGGGAATTATGGCTACACCTTC.

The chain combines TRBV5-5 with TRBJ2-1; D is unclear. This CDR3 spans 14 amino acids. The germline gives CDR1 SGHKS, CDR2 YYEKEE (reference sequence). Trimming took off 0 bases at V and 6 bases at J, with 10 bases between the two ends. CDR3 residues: CASSLDPSFNEQFF. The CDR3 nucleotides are TGTGCCAGCAGCTTGGATCCCTCGTTCAATGAGCAGTTCTTC.

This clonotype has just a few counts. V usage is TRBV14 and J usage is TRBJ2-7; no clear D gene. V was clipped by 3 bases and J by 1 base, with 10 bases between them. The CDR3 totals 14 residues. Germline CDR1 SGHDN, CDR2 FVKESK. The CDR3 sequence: CASSHWGASYEQYF. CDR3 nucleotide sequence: TGTGCCAGCAGCCATTGGGGTGCTTCCTACGAGCAGTACTTC.

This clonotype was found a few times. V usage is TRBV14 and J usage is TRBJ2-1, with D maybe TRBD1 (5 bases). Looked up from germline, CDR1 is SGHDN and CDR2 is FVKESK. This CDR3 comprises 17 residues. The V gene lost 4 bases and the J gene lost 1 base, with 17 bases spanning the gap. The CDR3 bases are TGTGCCAGCAGCCCCTTCCCAGGGCCGGGTTCCTACAATGAGCAGTTCTTC. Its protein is CASSPFPGPGSYNEQFF.